This entry lists 6 T cell receptor beta chains sequenced from one sample in a study of blood T cell repertoires in COVID-19. Libraries were prepared by immunoSEQ multiplex PCR; TCRdb keeps only in-frame clonotypes and omits some of them. Among about 68,000 clones listed, roughly 89% were seen once. Material for sequencing was peripheral blood. Receptors originate from a man aged 45-65 years with active COVID-19.

The rearrangement joins TRBV6-2 or TRBV6-3 to TRBJ2-1; D gene ambiguous. Germline V gene data show CDR1 as MNHEY and CDR2 as SVGEGT. The CDR3 loop spans 12 amino acids. V lost 6 bases and J 8 bases, leaving 11 bases between the germline ends. The CDR3 nucleotides read TGTGCCAGCAGCTTGCCGGCGGATGAGCAGTTCTTC. It codes for CASSLPADEQFF.

The V call is TRBV7-2, the J call TRBJ1-2; unclear D gene. CDR3 length equals 13 residues. Germline V gene lookup returns CDR1 SGHTA and CDR2 FQGNSA. Trimming left V 5 bases short and J 6 bases short, with 13 bases between. Here the CDR3 DNA reads TGTGCCAGCAGCAAAACCGGCGGGGATGGCTACACCTTC. Encoded protein: CASSKTGGDGYTF.

The chain is built from TRBV5-4 and TRBJ2-4; 8 bases align to TRBD2. The V gene's germline CDR1 is SGHNT and CDR2 YYREEE (reference sequence). The CDR3 has 14 amino acids. V lost 4 bases and J lost 6; bases outside the gene matches: 6. CDR3 bases: TGTGCCAGCAGCCCGGGAGGGAGTAGAAACATTCAGTACTTC. Protein product: CASSPGGSRNIQYF.

This clone turned up a few times. The chain uses TRBV3-1 (or the pseudogene TRBV3-2) and TRBJ2-5; 13 bases are shared with TRBD2. The CDR3 totals 18 residues. The germline V gene encodes CDR1 LGHDT and CDR2 YNNKEL (reference sequence). V dropped 5 bases and J dropped 2; count of bases not matched to a gene: 11. The CDR3 bases are TGTGCCAGCAGCGCTCTTGGGACTAGCGGGGCCCATCAAGAGACCCAGTACTTC. Amino acids: CASSALGTSGAHQETQYF.

V gene TRBV5-1 combines with J gene TRBJ2-5; TRBD2 matches 12 bases. The CDR3 is made up of 15 amino acids. The V gene's germline CDR1 is SGHRS and CDR2 YFSETQ. The J segment lost 2 bases and the V segment lost 3 bases, leaving 2 bases of the junction unmatched. CDR3 sequence reads: CASSSGTSGQETQYF. For the CDR3, the DNA is TGCGCCAGCAGCTCCGGGACTAGCGGGCAAGAGACCCAGTACTTC.

This clone was seen once. The J gene is TRBJ2-4, the V gene TRBV3-1 (or the pseudogene TRBV3-2); 10 nucleotides match TRBD2. This CDR3 is built from 15 residues. Germline trimming cut 2 bases from V and 6 bases from J; bases unmatched to any gene: 4. Germline values: CDR1 LGHDT, CDR2 YNNKEL (reference sequence). The CDR3 nucleotides read TGTGCCAGCAGCCAAAAGCGGACTAGCGGAAACATTCAGTACTTC. Its protein product is CASSQKRTSGNIQYF.